This T cell receptor (beta chain) was documented in a study of monozygotic twins with inflammatory bowel disease. Eight reactions per sample, run separately, yielded cDNA. Following a re-call of the 5' RACE reads, TCRdb has one entry per CDR3 protein and lacks DNA. The table counts 95,000 to 110,000 distinct CDR3 sequences; roughly 1.8% lies in the top ten. CDR1 and CDR2 (germline): SGHVS, FNYEAQ. The CDR3 is made up of 13 amino acids. Input material: blood. The chain uses TRBV7-6 and TRBJ1-5. The TCR comes from a human donor with ulcerative colitis or Crohn's disease, or a healthy co-twin of an affected twin (not recorded which). This CDR3 reads CASSTGSNQPQHF.